This TCR beta chain was sequenced during a study of PD-1 blockade in classical Hodgkin lymphoma. Turning to the study itself: Nivolumab 3 mg/kg was given intravenously every 2 weeks.

Comments on this clone: Its target is not known.

Study-level findings and limits: Whoever responded completely had baseline diversity much like that seen in newly diagnosed patients. CD4+ TCR diversity rose significantly by C4D1, and CD8+ TCR diversity did not.

The CDR3 is made up of 14 amino acids. CDR1 and CDR2 from the germline V gene are SNHLY and FYNNEI. V was pared by 5 bases and J by 7 bases, with 15 bases between. Each of the patients experienced relapse following autologous stem cell transplantation, and their brentuximab vedotin exposure differed. Assay: immunoSEQ multiplex PCR; the TCRdb copy retains only in-frame clones and omits some. The sample lists about 9,100 clones, more than 85% occurring once. This receptor was identified in a human donor with classical Hodgkin lymphoma. This material consisted of peripheral blood mononuclear cells (PBMCs), taken at baseline. The chain carries TRBV2 and TRBJ2-1; D is uncertain. The CDR3 sequence is CASSKIDPANEQFF. The CDR3 DNA follows: TGTGCCAGCAGTAAAATCGACCCCGCGAATGAGCAGTTCTTC.